This T cell receptor (beta chain) was identified during a study of blood T cells in healthy people across ages. Germline V gene sequence: CDR1 SGHRS, CDR2 YFSETQ. J was trimmed by 1 base and V by 4 bases; bases with no gene match: 5. The CDR3 runs to 15 residues. Primers used in a second PCR of roughly 6 to 11 cycles were a sample-barcoded 5' primer and a J-beta primer mix. One entry per CDR3 protein, called by TCRdb with MiXCR from the 5' RACE reads. The sample lists 550,000 to 800,000 distinct CDR3 sequences, roughly 21% occurring once. Sequenced: blood. The chain couples TRBV5-1 to TRBJ2-3; TRBD2 agrees at 8 bases. The source of this sequence is a man aged 70-80 years in good health. CDR3 nucleotide sequence: TGCGCCAGCAGCCCCGGGGGGGTCGGCACAGATACGCAGTATTTT. It specifies CASSPGGVGTDTQYF.